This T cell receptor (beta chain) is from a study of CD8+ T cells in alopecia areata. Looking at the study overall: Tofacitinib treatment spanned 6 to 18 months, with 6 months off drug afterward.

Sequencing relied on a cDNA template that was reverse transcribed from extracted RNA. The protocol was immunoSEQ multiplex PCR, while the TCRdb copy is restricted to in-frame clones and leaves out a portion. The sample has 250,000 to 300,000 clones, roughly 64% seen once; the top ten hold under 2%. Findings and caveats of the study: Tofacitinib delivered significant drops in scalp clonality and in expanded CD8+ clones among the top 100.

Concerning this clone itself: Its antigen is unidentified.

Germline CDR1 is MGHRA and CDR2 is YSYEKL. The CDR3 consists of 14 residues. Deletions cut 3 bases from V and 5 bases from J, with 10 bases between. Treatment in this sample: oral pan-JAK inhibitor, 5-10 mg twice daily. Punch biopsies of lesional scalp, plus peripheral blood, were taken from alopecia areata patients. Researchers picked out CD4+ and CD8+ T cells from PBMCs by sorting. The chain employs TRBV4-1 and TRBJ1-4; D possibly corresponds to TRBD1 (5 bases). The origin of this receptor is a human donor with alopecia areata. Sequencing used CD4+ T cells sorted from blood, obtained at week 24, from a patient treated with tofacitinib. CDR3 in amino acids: CASSQGTLNEKLFF. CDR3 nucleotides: TGCGCCAGCAGCCAGGGGACGCTCAATGAAAAACTGTTTTTT.